What follows is one T cell receptor beta chain and its context. Its matching antigen is unknown. In the same sample, other DNA sequences code for this CDR3. The sample comes from a study of shared clonotypes between healthy human individuals. About the study: Per donor, CD8 memory used one plate, CD8 naive used two, CD4 memory used three and CD4 naive used three.

CDR1 and CDR2 (germline): MDHEN, SYDVKM. Trimming shortened V by 3 bases and J by 5 bases, and 4 bases separated the two germline ends. The CDR3 is made up of 11 amino acids. Repertoires were generated with immunoSEQ multiplex PCR, while TCRdb's copy carries only in-frame clones and drops some. This sample carries about 2.1 million clones, roughly 91% of them seen once, and the ten largest clones take under 2%. Naive CD8 cells comprised CD45RO-negative, CCR7-positively selected cells, excluding terminally differentiated effector memory CD45RA+ cells. Notes on the study in general: With few donors, the genetic and exposure-history diversity represented was limited.

The specimen was naive CD8+ T cells from PBMCs. The origin of this receptor is a man aged 18-30 years in good health. Some clones in this sample may be carry-over from other donors' samples. This rearrangement joins TRBV28 to TRBJ1-1; D gene uncertain. Here the CDR3 DNA reads TGTGCCAGCAGTTTCGGAACTGAAGCTTTCTTT. Its protein product is CASSFGTEAFF. The full variable domain, in which reference TRBV28 and TRBJ1-1 provide the parts outside the CDR3, is DVKVTQSSRYLVKRTGEKVFLECVQDMDHENMFWYRQDPGLGLRLIYFSYDVKMKEKGDIPEGYSVSREKKERFSLILESASTNQTSMYLCASSFGTEAFFGQGTRLTVV.